This T cell receptor beta chain emerged from a study of neoadjuvant nivolumab and ipilimumab in lung cancer. Study-wide background: The combination arm added day-1 ipilimumab 1 mg/kg to nivolumab 3 mg/kg on days 1, 15, 29. Study findings and constraints: Compared with tumor-adjacent uninvolved lung, resected tumors showed greater richness and clonality. From pretherapy to surgery, tumor richness and clonality rose with dual therapy.

The CDR3 runs 15 residues. Between the trimmed V and J ends, which lost 2 bases and 3 bases, there was a span of 13 bases. Germline V gives CDR1 MNHEY, CDR2 SVGAGI. This clone appeared once. Its antigen is not known. Only in-frame clones appear in the TCRdb table, and some are missing; sequencing was by immunoSEQ multiplex PCR. Of over 20,000 clones listed, approximately 78% are singletons. The source of this sequence is an adult with non-small cell lung cancer. The sample here was tumor tissue, taken after neoadjuvant nivolumab, alone or with ipilimumab, at or shortly before surgery. The chain uses TRBV6-5 and TRBJ1-2; D is undetermined. CDR3 nucleotides: TGTGCCAGCAGTTACCCGGACGGAGGTTACTATGGCTACACCTTC. Amino acid sequence: CASSYPDGGYYGYTF.